This TCR beta chain was profiled in a study of CD8+ T cells in alopecia areata. This clone appeared a few times. Specified treatment: oral pan-JAK inhibitor, 5-10 mg twice daily. Collection of lesional scalp punch biopsies and peripheral blood was performed in alopecia areata patients. Following RNA extraction, reverse transcription yielded cDNA that acted as the sequencing template. TCRdb keeps only in-frame clones here, not all; method: immunoSEQ multiplex PCR. The repertoire consists of about 190,000 clones, with less than 70% occurring once and the leading ten covering about 1.3%. Trimming left V 4 bases short and J 5 bases short, with 10 bases between. Germline V gives CDR1 SNHLY, CDR2 FYNNEI. CDR3 size: 13 residues.

The J gene is TRBJ2-3, the V gene TRBV2; possible D gene TRBD1, 5 bases. Specimen: CD4+ T cells sorted from blood, collected at week 49, from a patient treated with tofacitinib. The sequence came from a human donor with alopecia areata. Here the CDR3 DNA reads TGTGCCAGCAGTGCGGACACTCAAGATACGCAGTATTTT. Translated: CASSADTQDTQYF. The full variable domain, completed using reference TRBV2 and TRBJ2-3, is EPEVTQTPSHQVTQMGQEVILRCVPISNHLYFYWYRQILGQKVEFLVSFYNNEISEKSEIFDDQFSVERPDGSNFTLKIRSTKLEDSAMYFCASSADTQDTQYFGPGTRLTVL.